What follows is one TCR beta chain and its context. Donation came from healthy Caucasian individuals in Russia who were aged about 6 to 100. The sample comes from a study of blood T cells in healthy people across ages. Primed by a sample-barcoded 5' primer and a J-beta primer mix, a second PCR proceeded for roughly 6 to 12 cycles. Researchers report that a template-switch adaptor with 12 random nucleotides tagged each cDNA molecule. TCRdb recomputed calls from the 5' RACE reads with MiXCR, one row per CDR3 protein. Here the sample spans over a million distinct CDR3 sequences, 35% to 45% being singletons. Source material: blood. This clonotype originated in a young woman in good health.

The DNA for the CDR3 is TGCAGCGTCGGTCCGGGACAGGCATCCTACGAGCAGTACTTC. Its translation is CSVGPGQASYEQYF. The V and J genes are TRBV29-1 and TRBJ2-7; 8 nucleotides match TRBD1. With V trimmed by 6 bases and J by 1 base, 8 bases remained unmatched. The CDR3 has 14 amino acids. Germline V gene sequence: CDR1 SQVTM, CDR2 ANQGSEA.